This passage covers 22 T cell receptor beta chains from one sample sequenced in a study of CXCR3-negative and CXCR3-positive naive CD8 T cells. Study-wide results and caveats: More hydrophobic TRB CDR3s were found in CXCR3-positive naive cells than in CXCR3-negative naive cells.

TRB cDNA was prepared as libraries by UMI-labeled 5' RACE. TCRdb reanalyzed the 5' RACE reads and collapses them to one entry per CDR3 protein, without DNA. This listing includes thousands of distinct CDR3 sequences. Their antigens are not known. The sequencing sample was made of naive CXCR3+ CD8+ T cells from blood. Specified subset: CD45RO-CCR7+CD27+CD95- naive CD8+ T cells expressing CXCR3 (TNR3+). All receptors come from a human donor in good health. Some clones in this sample may be carry-over from other donors' samples.

The J gene is TRBJ2-1, the V gene TRBV6-2 or TRBV6-3; TCRdb lists TRBD1, though no DNA is available to test this call. Germline V CDR1 and CDR2: MNHEY, SVGEGT. CDR3 length: 12 residues. This chain's CDR3 is CATRTAYNEQFF.

The chain's CDR3 is CATSRAASNEQFF. The chain carries TRBV15 and TRBJ2-1; the D call from TCRdb, TRBD2, cannot be confirmed without DNA. The CDR3 consists of 13 residues. CDR1 is LNHNV and CDR2 is YYDKDF in the germline V gene (reference sequence).

This clonotype is deemed medium-sized by its frequency. The chain uses TRBV27 and TRBJ1-5; TCRdb indicates TRBD1, and absent DNA this call remains unverified. The CDR3 has 17 amino acids. Germline V lookup: CDR1 MNHEY, CDR2 SMNVEV (reference sequence). The CDR3: CASSLHRGRAGNQPQHF.

This clonotype registers medium-sized by frequency. J is TRBJ2-1 and V is TRBV27; the D call from TCRdb, TRBD1, cannot be confirmed without DNA. CDR3 length: 15 amino acids. In germline, CDR1 is MNHEY, CDR2 SMNVEV (reference sequence). CDR3 sequence: CASSPSGGSYNEQFF.

This clonotype ranks as medium-sized in terms of frequency. The chain is built from TRBV15 and TRBJ2-7; TCRdb proposes TRBD1, but this gene call is untestable without DNA. CDR1 is LNHNV, CDR2 YYDKDF, per germline (reference sequence). This CDR3 is built from 15 residues. CDR3 loop: CATSRLPGQASEQYF. The whole variable domain, remainder taken from reference TRBV15 and TRBJ2-7, is DAMVIQNPRYQVTQFGKPVTLSCSQTLNHNVMYWYQQKSSQAPKLLFHYYDKDFNNEADTPDNFQSRRPNTSFCFLDIRSPGLGDTAMYLCATSRLPGQASEQYFGPGTRLTVT.

V is TRBV13 and J is TRBJ2-1; checking the TCRdb D call of TRBD1 is not possible without DNA. CDR1 is PRHDT, CDR2 FYEKMQ, per germline (reference sequence). The CDR3 covers 16 residues. The CDR3 sequence is CASSLKIGTGGNEQFF.

Considering frequency, this clonotype is medium-sized (0.01 to 0.1%). J is TRBJ2-7 and V is TRBV5-1. The V gene's germline CDR1 is SGHRS and CDR2 YFSETQ. The CDR3 runs to 11 residues. The CDR3 is CASSKGYEQYF. Full variable domain (outside the CDR3, taken from reference TRBV5-1 and TRBJ2-7): KAGVTQTPRYLIKTRGQQVTLSCSPISGHRSVSWYQQTPGQGLQFLFEYFSETQRNKGNFPGRFSGRQFSNSRSEMNVSTLELGDSALYLCASSKGYEQYFGPGTRLTVT.

The J gene is TRBJ2-1, the V gene TRBV9; TCRdb indicates TRBD1, and absent DNA this call remains unverified. CDR3 length: 17 residues. In germline, CDR1 is SGDLS, CDR2 YYNGEE. The CDR3 sequence is CASSPLASQGDYNEQFF.

This chain uses TRBV4-3 with TRBJ2-7; TCRdb picks TRBD2, but there is no DNA to check that call. The CDR3 runs to 16 residues. Germline values: CDR1 LGHNA, CDR2 YSLEER. CDR3 loop: CASSQAKEGLSYEQYF.

The chain couples TRBV3-1 to TRBJ2-5; the TRBD2 assignment by TCRdb is unverifiable without DNA. The V gene's germline CDR1 is LGHDT and CDR2 YNNKEL (reference sequence). The CDR3 covers 21 residues. The CDR3 sequence is CASSQDIPDGSGRTPRKTQYF.

J is TRBJ2-1 and V is TRBV29-1. Germline loops: CDR1 SQVTM, CDR2 ANQGSEA. The CDR3 has 17 amino acids. Here the CDR3 reads CSVDGVVTRDSYNEQFF.

Considering frequency, this clonotype is medium-sized. The V and J genes are TRBV12-3 or TRBV12-4 and TRBJ1-4; without DNA, the TCRdb call of TRBD1 cannot be checked. There are 15 residues in the CDR3. The CDR3: CASSRRGRGNEKLFF.

The rearrangement uses TRBV30 and TRBJ2-2; TCRdb's D call, TRBD2, is unchecked because there is no DNA. This CDR3 contains 11 residues. Germline values: CDR1 GTSNPN, CDR2 SVGIG (reference sequence). CDR3 loop: CAHLAFGELFF.

This sequence joins TRBV3-1 and TRBJ1-1. The CDR3 consists of 12 residues. Germline loops: CDR1 LGHDT, CDR2 YNNKEL (reference sequence). The CDR3 loop reads CASSRTLTEAFF.

This clonotype registers medium-sized by frequency. CDR3 loop: CSATRLAGGLRNEQFF. The genes are TRBV20-1 and TRBJ2-1; no DNA is available, so the TRBD2 call from TCRdb remains unchecked. The CDR3 has 16 amino acids. Germline V gene data show CDR1 as DFQATT and CDR2 as SNEGSKA (reference sequence).

This clonotype is labeled medium-sized based on frequency. The rearrangement joins TRBV3-1 to TRBJ2-1. Per germline, CDR1 LGHDT and CDR2 YNNKEL (reference sequence). The CDR3 totals 13 residues. The CDR3: CASSQELAGEQFF.

The V and J genes are TRBV14 and TRBJ2-3; TCRdb outputs TRBD1, but without DNA this stays unchecked. The V gene's germline CDR1 is SGHDN and CDR2 FVKESK. The CDR3 is 16 residues long. The CDR3: CASSQRRQGATDTQYF.

This chain joins TRBV29-1 and TRBJ2-3; TCRdb returns TRBD2, unconfirmable since there is no DNA. Per germline, CDR1 SQVTM and CDR2 ANQGSEA. The CDR3 extends over 11 amino acids. The CDR3 is CSVREGDTQYF.

The chain couples TRBV21-1 to TRBJ2-7; the TCRdb D gene call, TRBD1, has no DNA to confirm it. TRBV21-1 is recorded as a pseudogene. The CDR3 has 19 amino acids. This CDR3 reads CASSSHRDRNSASSYEQYF.

This chain joins TRBV5-1 and TRBJ2-3; TCRdb gives TRBD2 as the D gene, but with no DNA this cannot be confirmed. This CDR3 contains 15 residues. Germline V gene data show CDR1 as SGHRS and CDR2 as YFSETQ. The CDR3 loop is CASSASGGAGNTQYF.

This clonotype is labeled medium-sized (0.01 to 0.1%) based on frequency. The chain carries TRBV12-3 or TRBV12-4 and TRBJ2-1; the D gene TCRdb calls, TRBD2, cannot be checked with no DNA. CDR3 length: 16 amino acids. Here the CDR3 reads CASSLAGGTAYNEQFF.

The chain carries TRBV12-3 or TRBV12-4 and TRBJ1-5; TCRdb's assignment of TRBD1 cannot be checked, as there is no DNA. The length of the CDR3 is 14 residues. CDR3 sequence: CASSLGQRNQPQHF.